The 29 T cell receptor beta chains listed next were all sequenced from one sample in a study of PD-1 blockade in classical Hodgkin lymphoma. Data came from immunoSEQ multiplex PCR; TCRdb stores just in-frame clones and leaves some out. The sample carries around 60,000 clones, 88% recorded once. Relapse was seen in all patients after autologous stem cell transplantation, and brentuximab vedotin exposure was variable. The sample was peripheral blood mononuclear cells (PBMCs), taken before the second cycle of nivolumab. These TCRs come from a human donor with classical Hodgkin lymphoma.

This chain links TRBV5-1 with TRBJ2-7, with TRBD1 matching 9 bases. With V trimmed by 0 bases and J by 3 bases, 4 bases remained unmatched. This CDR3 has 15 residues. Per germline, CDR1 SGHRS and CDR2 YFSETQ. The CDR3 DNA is TGCGCCAGCAGCTTGGTTTCGGGACAGGGCTACGAGCAGTACTTC. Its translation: CASSLVSGQGYEQYF.

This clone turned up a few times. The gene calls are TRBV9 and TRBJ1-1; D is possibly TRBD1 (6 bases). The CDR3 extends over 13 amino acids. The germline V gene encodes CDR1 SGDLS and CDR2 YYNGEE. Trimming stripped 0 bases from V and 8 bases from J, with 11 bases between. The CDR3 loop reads CASSVAAQGEAFF. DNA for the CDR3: TGTGCCAGCAGCGTAGCTGCACAGGGAGAAGCTTTCTTT.

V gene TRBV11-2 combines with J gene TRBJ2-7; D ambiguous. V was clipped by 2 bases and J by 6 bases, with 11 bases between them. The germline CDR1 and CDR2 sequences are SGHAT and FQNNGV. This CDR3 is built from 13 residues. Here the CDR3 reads CASSLRIGSEQYF. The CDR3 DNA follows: TGTGCCAGCAGCTTACGTATTGGTTCCGAGCAGTACTTC. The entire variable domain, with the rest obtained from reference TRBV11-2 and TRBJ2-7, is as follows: EAGVAQSPRYKIIEKRQSVAFWCNPISGHATLYWYQQILGQGPKLLIQFQNNGVVDDSQLPKDRFSAERLKGVDSTLKIQPAKLEDSAVYLCASSLRIGSEQYFGPGTRLTVT.

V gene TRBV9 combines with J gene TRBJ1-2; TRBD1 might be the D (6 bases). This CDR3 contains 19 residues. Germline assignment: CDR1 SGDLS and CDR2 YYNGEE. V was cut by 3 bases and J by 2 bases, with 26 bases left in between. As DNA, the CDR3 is TGTGCCAGCAGCGCTTCCCGCGGGTGGGCCAGGGGTGGAAACTATGGCTACACCTTC. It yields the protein CASSASRGWARGGNYGYTF.

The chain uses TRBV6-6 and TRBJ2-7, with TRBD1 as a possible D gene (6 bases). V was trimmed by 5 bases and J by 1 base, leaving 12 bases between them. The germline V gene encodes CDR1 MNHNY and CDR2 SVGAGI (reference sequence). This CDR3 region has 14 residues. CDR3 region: CASSPRDISYEQYF. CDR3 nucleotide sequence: TGTGCCAGCAGTCCGAGGGACATTTCCTACGAGCAGTACTTC.

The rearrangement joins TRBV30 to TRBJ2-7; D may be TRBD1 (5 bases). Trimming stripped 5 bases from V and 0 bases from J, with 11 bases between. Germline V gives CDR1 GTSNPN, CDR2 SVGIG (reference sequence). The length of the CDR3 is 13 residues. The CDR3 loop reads CAWASGYSYEQYF. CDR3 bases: TGTGCCTGGGCGTCAGGGTACTCCTACGAGCAGTACTTC.

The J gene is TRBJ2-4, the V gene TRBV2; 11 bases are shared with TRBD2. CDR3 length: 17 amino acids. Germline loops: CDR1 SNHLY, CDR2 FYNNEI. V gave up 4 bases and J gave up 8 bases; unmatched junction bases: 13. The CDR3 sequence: CASSVSSGGSTVDIQYF. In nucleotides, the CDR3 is TGTGCCAGCAGTGTATCTAGCGGGGGGTCAACTGTGGACATTCAGTACTTC. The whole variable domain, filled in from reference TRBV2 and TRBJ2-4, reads EPEVTQTPSHQVTQMGQEVILRCVPISNHLYFYWYRQILGQKVEFLVSFYNNEISEKSEIFDDQFSVERPDGSNFTLKIRSTKLEDSAMYFCASSVSSGGSTVDIQYFGAGTRLSVL.

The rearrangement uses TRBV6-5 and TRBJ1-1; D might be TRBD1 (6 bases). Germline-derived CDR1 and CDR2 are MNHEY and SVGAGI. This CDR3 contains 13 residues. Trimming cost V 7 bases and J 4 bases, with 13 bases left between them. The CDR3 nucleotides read TGTGCCAGCATCCCCACCAGGGGCACTGAAGCTTTCTTT. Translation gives CASIPTRGTEAFF.

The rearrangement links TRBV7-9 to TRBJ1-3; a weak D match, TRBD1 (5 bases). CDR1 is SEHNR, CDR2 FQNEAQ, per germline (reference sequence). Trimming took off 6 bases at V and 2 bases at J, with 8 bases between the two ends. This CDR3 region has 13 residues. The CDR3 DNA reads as TGTGCCAGCAGGATGACAGCTGGAAACACCATATATTTT. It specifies CASRMTAGNTIYF.

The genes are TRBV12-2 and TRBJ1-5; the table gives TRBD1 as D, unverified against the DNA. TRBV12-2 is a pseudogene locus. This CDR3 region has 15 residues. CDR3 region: CASRLSGRGNQPQHF. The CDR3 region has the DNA TGTGCAAGTCGCTTATCTGGGCGCGGCAATCAGCCCCAGCATTTT.

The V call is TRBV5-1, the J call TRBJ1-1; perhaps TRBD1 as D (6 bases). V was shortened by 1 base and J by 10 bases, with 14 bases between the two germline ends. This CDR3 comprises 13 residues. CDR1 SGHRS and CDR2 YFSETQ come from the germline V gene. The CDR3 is CASSLTAGAGAFF. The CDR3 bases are TGCGCCAGCAGCTTGACGGCAGGGGCAGGAGCTTTCTTT.

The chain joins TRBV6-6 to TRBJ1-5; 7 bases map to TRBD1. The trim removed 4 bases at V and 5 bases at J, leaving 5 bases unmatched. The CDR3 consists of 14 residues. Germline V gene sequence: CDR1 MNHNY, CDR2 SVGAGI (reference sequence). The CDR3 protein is CASSSDREHQPQHF. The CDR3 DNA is TGTGCCAGCAGTTCCGACAGGGAGCATCAGCCCCAGCATTTT.

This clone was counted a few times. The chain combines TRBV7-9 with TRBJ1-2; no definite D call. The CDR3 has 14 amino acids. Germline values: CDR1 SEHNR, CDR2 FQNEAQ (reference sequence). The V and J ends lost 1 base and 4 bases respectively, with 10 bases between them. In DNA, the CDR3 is TGTGCCAGCAGCTTAGGTCAAGCAACCTATGGCTACACCTTC. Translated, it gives CASSLGQATYGYTF.

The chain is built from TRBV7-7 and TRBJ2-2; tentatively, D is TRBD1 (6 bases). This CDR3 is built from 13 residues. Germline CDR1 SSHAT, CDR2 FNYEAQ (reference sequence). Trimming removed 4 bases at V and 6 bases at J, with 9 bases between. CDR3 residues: CASSYRVSGELFF. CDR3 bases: TGTGCCAGCAGCTACAGGGTTTCCGGGGAGCTGTTTTTT.

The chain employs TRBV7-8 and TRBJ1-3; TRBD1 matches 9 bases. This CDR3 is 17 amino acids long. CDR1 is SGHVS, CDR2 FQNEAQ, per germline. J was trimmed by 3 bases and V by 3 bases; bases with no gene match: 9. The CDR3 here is CASSFNSGTGIGNTIYF. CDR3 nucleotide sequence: TGTGCCAGCAGCTTCAATTCGGGGACAGGGATTGGAAACACCATATATTTT. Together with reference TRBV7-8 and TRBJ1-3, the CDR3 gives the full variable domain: GAGVSQSPRYKVAKRGQDVALRCDPISGHVSLFWYQQALGQGPEFLTYFQNEAQLDKSGLPSDRFFAERPEGSVSTLKIQRTQQEDSAVYLCASSFNSGTGIGNTIYFGEGSWLTVV.

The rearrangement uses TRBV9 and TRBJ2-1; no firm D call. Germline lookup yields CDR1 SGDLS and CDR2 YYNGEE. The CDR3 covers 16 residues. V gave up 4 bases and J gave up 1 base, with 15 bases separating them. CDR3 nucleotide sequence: TGTGCCAGCAGCCTCAGAGCAGCGCCTTCCTACAATGAGCAGTTCTTC. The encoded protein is CASSLRAAPSYNEQFF.

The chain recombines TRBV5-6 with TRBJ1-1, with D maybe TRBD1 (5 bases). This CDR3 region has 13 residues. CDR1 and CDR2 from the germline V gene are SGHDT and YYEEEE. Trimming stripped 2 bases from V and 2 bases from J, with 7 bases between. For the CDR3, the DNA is TGTGCCAGCAGCTTCAGGGTAAACACTGAAGCTTTCTTT. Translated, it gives CASSFRVNTEAFF.

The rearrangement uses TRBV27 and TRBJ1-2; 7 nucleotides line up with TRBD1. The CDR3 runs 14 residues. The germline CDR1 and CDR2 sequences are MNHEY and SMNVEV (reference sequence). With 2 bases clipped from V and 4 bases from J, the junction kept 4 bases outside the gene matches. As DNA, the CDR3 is TGTGCCAGCAGTTTAAATCCAGGGGGCTATGGCTACACCTTC. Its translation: CASSLNPGGYGYTF.

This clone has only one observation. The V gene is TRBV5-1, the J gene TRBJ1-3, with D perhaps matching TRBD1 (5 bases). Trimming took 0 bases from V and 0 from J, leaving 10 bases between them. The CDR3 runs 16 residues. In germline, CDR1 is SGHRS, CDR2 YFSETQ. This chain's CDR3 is CASSLEGRSSGNTIYF. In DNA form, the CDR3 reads TGCGCCAGCAGCTTGGAGGGACGGTCCTCTGGAAACACCATATATTTT.

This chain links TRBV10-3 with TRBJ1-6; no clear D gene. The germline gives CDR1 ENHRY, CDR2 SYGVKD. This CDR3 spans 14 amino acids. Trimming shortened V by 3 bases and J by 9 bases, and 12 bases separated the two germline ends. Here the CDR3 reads CAISELGMGSPLHF. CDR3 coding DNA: TGTGCCATCAGTGAATTGGGGATGGGTTCACCCCTCCACTTT.

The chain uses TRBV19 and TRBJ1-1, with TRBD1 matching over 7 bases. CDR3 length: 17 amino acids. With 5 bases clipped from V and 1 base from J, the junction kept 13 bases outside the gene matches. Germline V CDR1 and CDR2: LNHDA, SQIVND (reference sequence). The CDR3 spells CASSGHRGSDRNTEAFF. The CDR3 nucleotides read TGTGCCAGTAGTGGCCACAGGGGTTCGGATAGGAACACTGAAGCTTTCTTT.

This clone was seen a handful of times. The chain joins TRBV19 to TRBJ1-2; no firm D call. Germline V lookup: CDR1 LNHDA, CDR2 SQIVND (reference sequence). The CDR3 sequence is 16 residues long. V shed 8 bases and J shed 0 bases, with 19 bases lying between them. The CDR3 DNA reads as TGTGCCAGTTTGTCGTATTTGGACGGCTCTAACTATGGCTACACCTTC. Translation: CASLSYLDGSNYGYTF.

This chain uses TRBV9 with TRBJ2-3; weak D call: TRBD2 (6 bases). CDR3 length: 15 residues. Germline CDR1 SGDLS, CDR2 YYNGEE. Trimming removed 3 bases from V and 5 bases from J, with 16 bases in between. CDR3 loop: CASSGILADQDTQYF. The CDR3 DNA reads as TGTGCCAGCAGCGGTATTTTAGCGGACCAAGATACGCAGTATTTT.

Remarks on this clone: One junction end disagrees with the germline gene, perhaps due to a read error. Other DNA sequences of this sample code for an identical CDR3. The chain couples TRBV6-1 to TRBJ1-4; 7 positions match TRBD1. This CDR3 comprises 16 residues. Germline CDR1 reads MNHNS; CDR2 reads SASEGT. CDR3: CASSDIPTGSYEKLFF. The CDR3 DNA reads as TGTGCCAGCAGTGATATTCCGACAGGGTCTTATGAAAAACTATTTTTT.

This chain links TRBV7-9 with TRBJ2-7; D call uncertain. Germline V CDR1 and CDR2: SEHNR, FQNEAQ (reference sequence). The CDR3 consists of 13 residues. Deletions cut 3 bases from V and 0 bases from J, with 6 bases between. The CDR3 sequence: CASSLSSSYEQYF. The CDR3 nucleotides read TGTGCCAGCAGCTTGAGTAGCTCCTACGAGCAGTACTTC.

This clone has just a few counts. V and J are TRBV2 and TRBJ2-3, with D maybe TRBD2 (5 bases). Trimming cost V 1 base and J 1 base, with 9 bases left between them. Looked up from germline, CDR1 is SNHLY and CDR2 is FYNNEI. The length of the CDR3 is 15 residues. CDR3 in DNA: TGTGCCAGCAGTGAAGTCGAGGGTGGCACAGATACGCAGTATTTT. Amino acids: CASSEVEGGTDTQYF.

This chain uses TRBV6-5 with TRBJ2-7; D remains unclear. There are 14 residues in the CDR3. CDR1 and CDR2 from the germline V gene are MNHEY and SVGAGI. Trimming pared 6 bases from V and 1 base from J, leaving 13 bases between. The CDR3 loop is CASRPMGLSYEQYF. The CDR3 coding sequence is TGTGCCAGCAGGCCTATGGGCCTTTCCTACGAGCAGTACTTC.

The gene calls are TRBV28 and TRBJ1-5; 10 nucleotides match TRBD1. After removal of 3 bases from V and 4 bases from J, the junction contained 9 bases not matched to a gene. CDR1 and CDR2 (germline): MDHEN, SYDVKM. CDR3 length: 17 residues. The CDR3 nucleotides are TGTGCCAGCAGTTTGTGGTCAGGACAGGGGGGAAATCAGCCCCAGCATTTT. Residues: CASSLWSGQGGNQPQHF.

CDR3 sequence: CASSSEGRAGDEQYF. CDR3 nucleotides: TGCGCCAGCAGCTCTGAGGGCCGGGCGGGAGACGAGCAGTACTTC. The V and J genes are TRBV5-1 and TRBJ2-7; 7 nucleotides line up with TRBD2. The CDR3 runs 15 residues. Germline V CDR1 and CDR2: SGHRS, YFSETQ. V lost 3 bases to trimming and J lost 5 bases; unmatched junction nucleotides: 11.